This is a list of T cell receptor beta chains from one sample in a study of neurological immune-mediated disorders. MiXCR was run by TCRdb on the 5' RACE reads, yielding one entry per CDR3 protein. The data contain more than 45,000 distinct CDR3 sequences, about 2.5% of them seen just once; the ten biggest clones take up about 3%. Material: PBMCs. The receptors shown here come from a man between 50 and 59 years old with multiple sclerosis. CDR3s include the opening cysteine and the closing phenylalanine or tryptophan. The order of the fields is D gene, clone size, J gene, V gene, CDR3 DNA, CDR3 protein. The D gene is left open where the match is weak. The size entry is marked missing in some rows and otherwise reads once, few, many or a size class.

d_call: NA; clone_size: many; j_call: TRBJ2-1; v_call: TRBV6-2/TRBV6-3; cdr3_nt: TGTGCCAGCAGAATGGACTATAGGGGTAATGAGCAGTTCTTC; cdr3_aa: CASRMDYRGNEQFF
d_call: TRBD1; clone_size: many; j_call: TRBJ2-7; v_call: TRBV12-3/TRBV12-4; cdr3_nt: TGTGCCAGCAGTTTGAGGGGGCCCGAACTCTACGAGCAGTACTTC; cdr3_aa: CASSLRGPELYEQYF
d_call: NA; clone_size: few; j_call: TRBJ2-1; v_call: TRBV12-3/TRBV12-4; cdr3_nt: TGTGCCAGCAGTTTTGGGGGCTCCTACAATGAGCAGTTCTTC; cdr3_aa: CASSFGGSYNEQFF
d_call: TRBD1; clone_size: many; j_call: TRBJ1-5; v_call: TRBV6-2/TRBV6-3; cdr3_nt: TGTGCCAGCAGTTCGGACAGGGAGCTTCAGCCCCAGCATTTT; cdr3_aa: CASSSDRELQPQHF
d_call: NA; clone_size: many; j_call: TRBJ1-5; v_call: TRBV7-7; cdr3_nt: TGTGCCAGCAGCCTAAATCAGCCCCAGCATTTT; cdr3_aa: CASSLNQPQHF
d_call: NA; clone_size: many; j_call: TRBJ1-5; v_call: TRBV7-2; cdr3_nt: TGTGCCAGCAGCTTTACAGAAGATCAGCCCCAGCATTTT; cdr3_aa: CASSFTEDQPQHF
d_call: TRBD2; clone_size: many; j_call: TRBJ2-1; v_call: TRBV20-1; cdr3_nt: TGCAGTGCTCCCCGGACTAGCGGGGGGCTCTACAATGAGCAGTTCTTC; cdr3_aa: CSAPRTSGGLYNEQFF
d_call: NA; clone_size: many; j_call: TRBJ2-1; v_call: TRBV20-1; cdr3_nt: TGCAGTGCTAGTACCGGGTCCTCCTACAATGAGCAGTTCTTC; cdr3_aa: CSASTGSSYNEQFF
d_call: TRBD1; clone_size: many; j_call: TRBJ2-5; v_call: TRBV5-1; cdr3_nt: TGCGCCAGCAGCGAGGGACAGGGCCAAGAGACCCAGTACTTC; cdr3_aa: CASSEGQGQETQYF
d_call: NA; clone_size: many; j_call: TRBJ2-3; v_call: TRBV4-3; cdr3_nt: TGCGCCAGCAGCCAAGTGGCGTCCCCGGCAGATACGCAGTATTTT; cdr3_aa: CASSQVASPADTQYF
d_call: NA; clone_size: many; j_call: TRBJ2-1; v_call: TRBV5-1; cdr3_nt: TGCGCCAGCAGCTTCCAGGGAAATGAGCAGTTCTTC; cdr3_aa: CASSFQGNEQFF
d_call: TRBD2; clone_size: many; j_call: TRBJ2-3; v_call: TRBV7-8; cdr3_nt: TGTGCCAGCTCCCTAGCGGGATTCACAGATACGCAGTATTTT; cdr3_aa: CASSLAGFTDTQYF
d_call: NA; clone_size: many; j_call: TRBJ2-1; v_call: TRBV9; cdr3_nt: TGTGCCAGCAGCGTAAACCGTGGACAAGGGGTGGTTAATGAGCAGTTCTTC; cdr3_aa: CASSVNRGQGVVNEQFF
d_call: NA; clone_size: NA; j_call: TRBJ1-2; v_call: TRBV18; cdr3_nt: TGTGCCAGCTCACCACCGGACATGGATACCTATGGCTACACCTTC; cdr3_aa: CASSPPDMDTYGYTF
d_call: TRBD2; clone_size: many; j_call: TRBJ2-1; v_call: TRBV7-6; cdr3_nt: TGTGCCAGTCGAGGGATAGCGGGGGGGCTGGACAATGAGCAGTTCTTC; cdr3_aa: CASRGIAGGLDNEQFF
d_call: TRBD2; clone_size: many; j_call: TRBJ2-7; v_call: TRBV29-1; cdr3_nt: TGCAGCGTTGGGACAACCGGGACTAGCGGTTTCGAGCAGTACTTC; cdr3_aa: CSVGTTGTSGFEQYF
d_call: TRBD2; clone_size: many; j_call: TRBJ2-1; v_call: TRBV5-1; cdr3_nt: TGCGCCAGCAGCTTGACCACTAGCGGGGTTGACAATGAGCAGTTCTTC; cdr3_aa: CASSLTTSGVDNEQFF
d_call: NA; clone_size: many; j_call: TRBJ2-5; v_call: TRBV5-1; cdr3_nt: TGCGCCAGCAGCTTGTATGGTGGCCAGTACCAAGAGACCCAGTACTTC; cdr3_aa: CASSLYGGQYQETQYF
d_call: NA; clone_size: many; j_call: TRBJ2-3; v_call: TRBV20-1; cdr3_nt: TGCAGTGCTAGACTTACAGATACGCAGTATTTT; cdr3_aa: CSARLTDTQYF
d_call: NA; clone_size: many; j_call: TRBJ2-3; v_call: TRBV4-1; cdr3_nt: TGCGCCAGCAGCCAAGAGATAGGGGGGGCCCCGTATTTT; cdr3_aa: CASSQEIGGAPYF
d_call: NA; clone_size: many; j_call: TRBJ1-2; v_call: TRBV12-3/TRBV12-4; cdr3_nt: TGTGCCAGCAGTTTGGAGGGGTCGGTTGGCTACACCTTC; cdr3_aa: CASSLEGSVGYTF
d_call: NA; clone_size: many; j_call: TRBJ1-5; v_call: TRBV24-1; cdr3_nt: TGTGCCACCAGGTTCTTTCCCCTTAGGTTCGAGAATCAGCCCCAGCATTTT; cdr3_aa: CATRFFPLRFENQPQHF
d_call: TRBD1; clone_size: many; j_call: TRBJ1-2; v_call: TRBV6-5; cdr3_nt: TGTGCCAGCAGTGAAGTAGGGGGCGCCTATGGCTACACCTTC; cdr3_aa: CASSEVGGAYGYTF
d_call: TRBD2; clone_size: many; j_call: TRBJ2-1; v_call: TRBV29-1; cdr3_nt: TGCAGCGGCTCTAGCGGGAGCTCCTACAATGAGCAGTTCTTC; cdr3_aa: CSGSSGSSYNEQFF
d_call: TRBD1; clone_size: few; j_call: TRBJ2-7; v_call: TRBV20-1; cdr3_nt: TGCAGTGTCAGACAGGGCCGCCGCTACGAGCAGTACTTC; cdr3_aa: CSVRQGRRYEQYF
d_call: NA; clone_size: many; j_call: TRBJ1-2; v_call: TRBV20-1; cdr3_nt: TGCAGTGCGCAAGGTCCGGCGGGGGTCTATGGCTACACCTTC; cdr3_aa: CSAQGPAGVYGYTF